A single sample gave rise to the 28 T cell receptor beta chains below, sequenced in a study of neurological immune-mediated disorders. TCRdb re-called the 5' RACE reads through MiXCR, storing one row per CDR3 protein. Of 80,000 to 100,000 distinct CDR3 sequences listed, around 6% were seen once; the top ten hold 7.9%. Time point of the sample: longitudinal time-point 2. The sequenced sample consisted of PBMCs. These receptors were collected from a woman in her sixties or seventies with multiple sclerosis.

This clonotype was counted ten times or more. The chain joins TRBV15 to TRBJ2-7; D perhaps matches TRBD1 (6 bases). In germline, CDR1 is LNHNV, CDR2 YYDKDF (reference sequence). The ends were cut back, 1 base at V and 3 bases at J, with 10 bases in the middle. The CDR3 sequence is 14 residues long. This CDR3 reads CATSRGRRGYEQYF. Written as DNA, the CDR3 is TGTGCCACCAGCAGAGGGCGCAGGGGCTACGAGCAGTACTTC.

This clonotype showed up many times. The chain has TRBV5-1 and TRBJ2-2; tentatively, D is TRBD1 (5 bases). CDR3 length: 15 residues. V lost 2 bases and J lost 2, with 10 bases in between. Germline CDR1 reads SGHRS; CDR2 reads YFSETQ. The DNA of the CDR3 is TGCGCCAGCAGCTTAGGACACCGAAACACCGGGGAGCTGTTTTTT. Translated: CASSLGHRNTGELFF.

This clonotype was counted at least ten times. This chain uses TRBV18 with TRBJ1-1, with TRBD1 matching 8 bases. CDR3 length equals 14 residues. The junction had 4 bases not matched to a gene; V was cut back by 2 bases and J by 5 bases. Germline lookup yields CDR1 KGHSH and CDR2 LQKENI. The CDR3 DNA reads TGTGCCAGCTCACCAGCTGACAGGGGAACTGAAGCTTTCTTT. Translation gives CASSPADRGTEAFF.

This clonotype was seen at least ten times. The CDR3 here is CASGLKQGGTEAFF. The CDR3 nucleotides are TGTGCTAGTGGTTTGAAACAGGGGGGCACTGAAGCTTTCTTT. The chain links TRBV12-5 to TRBJ1-1, with 8 bases identical to TRBD1. Per germline, CDR1 LGHNT and CDR2 FRNRAP. The CDR3 has 14 residues. V gave up 2 bases and J gave up 4 bases; unmatched junction bases: 3.

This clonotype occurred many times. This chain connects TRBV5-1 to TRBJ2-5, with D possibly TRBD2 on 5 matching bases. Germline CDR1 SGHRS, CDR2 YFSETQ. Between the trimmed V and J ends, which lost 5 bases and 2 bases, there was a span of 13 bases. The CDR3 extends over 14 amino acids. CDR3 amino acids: CASSPGRGQETQYF. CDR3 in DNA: TGCGCCAGCAGTCCAGGACGCGGGCAAGAGACCCAGTACTTC.

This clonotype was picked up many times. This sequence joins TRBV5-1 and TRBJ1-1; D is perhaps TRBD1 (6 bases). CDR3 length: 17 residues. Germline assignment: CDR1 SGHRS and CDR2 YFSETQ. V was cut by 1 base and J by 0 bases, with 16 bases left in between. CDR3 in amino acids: CASSLPGTGIMNTEAFF. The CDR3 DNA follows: TGCGCCAGCAGCTTGCCCGGTACAGGGATAATGAACACTGAAGCTTTCTTT.

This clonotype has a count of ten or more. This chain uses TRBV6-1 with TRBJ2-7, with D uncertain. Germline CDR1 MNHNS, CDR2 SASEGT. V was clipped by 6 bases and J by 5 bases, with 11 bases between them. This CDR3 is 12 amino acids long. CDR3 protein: CASSDTVNEQYF. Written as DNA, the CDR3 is TGTGCCAGCAGCGACACAGTCAACGAGCAGTACTTC.

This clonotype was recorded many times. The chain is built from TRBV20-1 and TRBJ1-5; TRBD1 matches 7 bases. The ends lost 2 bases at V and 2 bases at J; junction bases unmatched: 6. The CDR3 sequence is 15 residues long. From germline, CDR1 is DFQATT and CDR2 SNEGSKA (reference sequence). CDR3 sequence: CSARKTGVGNQPQHF. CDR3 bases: TGCAGTGCTAGAAAAACAGGGGTGGGCAATCAGCCCCAGCATTTT.

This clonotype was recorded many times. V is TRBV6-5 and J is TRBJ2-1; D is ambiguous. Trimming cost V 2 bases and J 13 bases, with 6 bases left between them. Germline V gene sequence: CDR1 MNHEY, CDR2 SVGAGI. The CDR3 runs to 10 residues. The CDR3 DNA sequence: TGTGCCAGCAGTTACCCGACCCAGTTCTTC. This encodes CASSYPTQFF.

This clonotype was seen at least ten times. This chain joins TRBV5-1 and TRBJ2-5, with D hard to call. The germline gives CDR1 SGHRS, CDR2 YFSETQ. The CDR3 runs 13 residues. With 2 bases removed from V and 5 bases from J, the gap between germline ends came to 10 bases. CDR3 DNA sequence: TGCGCCAGCAGCTTTTCCGTCCAGGAGACCCAGTACTTC. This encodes CASSFSVQETQYF. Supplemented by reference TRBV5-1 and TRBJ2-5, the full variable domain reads KAGVTQTPRYLIKTRGQQVTLSCSPISGHRSVSWYQQTPGQGLQFLFEYFSETQRNKGNFPGRFSGRQFSNSRSEMNVSTLELGDSALYLCASSFSVQETQYFGPGTRLLVL.

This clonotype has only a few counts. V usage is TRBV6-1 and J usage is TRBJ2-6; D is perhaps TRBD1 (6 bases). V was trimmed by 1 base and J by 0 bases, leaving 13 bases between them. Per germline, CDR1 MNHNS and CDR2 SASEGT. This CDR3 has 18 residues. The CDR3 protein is CASSEVGWGLSGANVLTF. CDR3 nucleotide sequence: TGTGCCAGCAGTGAAGTCGGCTGGGGGCTCTCTGGGGCCAACGTCCTGACTTTC.

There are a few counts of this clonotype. The CDR3 DNA sequence: TGTGCCAGTAGTATAGCCAAGGGGGCCGGGGAGCTGTTTTTT. Its protein product is CASSIAKGAGELFF. The J gene is TRBJ2-2, the V gene TRBV19; perhaps TRBD1 as D (6 bases). This CDR3 is built from 14 residues. Trimming removed 1 base at V and 6 bases at J, with 9 bases between. CDR1 and CDR2 from the germline V gene are LNHDA and SQIVND (reference sequence).

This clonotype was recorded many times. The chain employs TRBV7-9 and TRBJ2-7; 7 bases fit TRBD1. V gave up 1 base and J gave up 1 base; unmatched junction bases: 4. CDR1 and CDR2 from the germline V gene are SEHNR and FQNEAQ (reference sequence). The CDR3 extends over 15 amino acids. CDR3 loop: CASSLGGQKSYEQYF. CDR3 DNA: TGTGCCAGCAGCTTAGGGGGACAGAAGTCCTACGAGCAGTACTTC.

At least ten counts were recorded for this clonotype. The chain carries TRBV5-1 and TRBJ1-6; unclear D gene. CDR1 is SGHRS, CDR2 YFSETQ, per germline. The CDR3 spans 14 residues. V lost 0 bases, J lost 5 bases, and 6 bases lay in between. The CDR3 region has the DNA TGCGCCAGCAGCTTGGGGCAAGATAATTCACCCCTCCACTTT. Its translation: CASSLGQDNSPLHF.

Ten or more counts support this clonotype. The CDR3 DNA is TGCAGTGCCCCGGCGGGCCAAGAGACCCAGTACTTC. Translating it yields CSAPAGQETQYF. The rearrangement uses TRBV20-1 and TRBJ2-5; possibly TRBD2 for D (5 bases). In germline, CDR1 is DFQATT, CDR2 SNEGSKA (reference sequence). CDR3 size: 12 residues. V was pared by 6 bases and J by 1 base, with 9 bases between.

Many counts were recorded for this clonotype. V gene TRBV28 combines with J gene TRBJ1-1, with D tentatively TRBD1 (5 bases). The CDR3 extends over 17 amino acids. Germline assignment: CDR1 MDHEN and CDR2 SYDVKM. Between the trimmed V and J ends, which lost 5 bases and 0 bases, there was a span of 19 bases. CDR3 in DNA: TGTGCCAGCAGTAACCCCCCCGGGGCCCTCATGAACACTGAAGCTTTCTTT. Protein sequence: CASSNPPGALMNTEAFF.

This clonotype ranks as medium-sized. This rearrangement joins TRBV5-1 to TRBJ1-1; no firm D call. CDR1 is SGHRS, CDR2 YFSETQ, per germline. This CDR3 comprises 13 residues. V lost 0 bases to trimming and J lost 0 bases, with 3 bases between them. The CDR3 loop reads CASSLDMNTEAFF. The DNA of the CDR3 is TGCGCCAGCAGCTTGGACATGAACACTGAAGCTTTCTTT.

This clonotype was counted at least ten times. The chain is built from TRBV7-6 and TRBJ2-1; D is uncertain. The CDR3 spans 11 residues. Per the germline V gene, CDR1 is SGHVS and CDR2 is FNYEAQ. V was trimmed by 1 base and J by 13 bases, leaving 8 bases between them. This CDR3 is CASSLDGIQFF. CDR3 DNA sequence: TGTGCCAGCAGCTTAGACGGTATCCAGTTCTTC.

The CDR3 region is CASSRVGVGANVLTF. CDR3 DNA: TGTGCCAGCAGCCGAGTGGGAGTTGGGGCCAACGTCCTGACTTTC. The rearrangement uses TRBV3-1 and TRBJ2-6; possibly TRBD2 for D (5 bases). The germline V and J ends were trimmed by 4 bases and 3 bases, with 10 bases remaining between them. This CDR3 comprises 15 residues. Germline V gene data show CDR1 as LGHDT and CDR2 as YNNKEL (reference sequence).

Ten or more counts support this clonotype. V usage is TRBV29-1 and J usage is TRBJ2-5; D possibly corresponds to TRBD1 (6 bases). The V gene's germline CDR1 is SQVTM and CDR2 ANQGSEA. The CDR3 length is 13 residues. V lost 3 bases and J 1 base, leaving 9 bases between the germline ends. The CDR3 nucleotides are TGCAGCGTTGACCCCAGGGGCCAAGAGACCCAGTACTTC. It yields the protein CSVDPRGQETQYF. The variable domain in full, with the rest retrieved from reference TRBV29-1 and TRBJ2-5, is SAVISQKPSRDICQRGTSLTIQCQVDSQVTMMFWYRQQPGQSLTLIATANQGSEATYESGFVIDKFPISRPNLTFSTLTVSNMSPEDSSIYLCSVDPRGQETQYFGPGTRLLVL.

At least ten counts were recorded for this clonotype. DNA of the CDR3: TGTGCCATCGGGGCCGGCGGGGGCCCAAGCGGCACCGGGGAGCTGTTTTTT. Translation gives CAIGAGGGPSGTGELFF. This chain joins TRBV10-3 and TRBJ2-2, with a tentative D call TRBD2 (7 bases). Trimming pared 8 bases from V and 4 bases from J, leaving 23 bases between. CDR3 length equals 17 residues. Germline CDR1 and CDR2: ENHRY and SYGVKD.

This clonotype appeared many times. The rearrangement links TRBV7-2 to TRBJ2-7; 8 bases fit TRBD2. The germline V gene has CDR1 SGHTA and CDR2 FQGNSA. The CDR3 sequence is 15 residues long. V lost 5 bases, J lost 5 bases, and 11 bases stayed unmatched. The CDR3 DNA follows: TGTGCCAGCAGCCGAGAAGCGGGGGCCCGAAACGAGCAGTACTTC. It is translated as CASSREAGARNEQYF.

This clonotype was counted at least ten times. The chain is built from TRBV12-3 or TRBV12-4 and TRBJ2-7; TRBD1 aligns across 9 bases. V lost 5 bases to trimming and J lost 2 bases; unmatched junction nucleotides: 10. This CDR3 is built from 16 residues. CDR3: CASSPHRGPLTYEQYF. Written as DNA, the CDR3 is TGTGCCAGCAGTCCACACAGGGGGCCCCTGACCTACGAGCAGTACTTC.

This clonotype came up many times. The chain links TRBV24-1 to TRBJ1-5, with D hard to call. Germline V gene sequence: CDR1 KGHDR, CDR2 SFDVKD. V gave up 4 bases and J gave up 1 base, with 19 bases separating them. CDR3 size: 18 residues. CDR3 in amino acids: CATSESGRGILSNQPQHF. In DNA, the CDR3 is TGTGCCACCAGTGAATCGGGGAGAGGTATATTGAGCAATCAGCCCCAGCATTTT.

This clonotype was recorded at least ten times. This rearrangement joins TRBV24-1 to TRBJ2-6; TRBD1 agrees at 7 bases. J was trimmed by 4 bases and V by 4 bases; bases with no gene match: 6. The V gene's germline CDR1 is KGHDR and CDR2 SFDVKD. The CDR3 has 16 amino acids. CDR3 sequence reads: CATSDRQGSGANVLTF. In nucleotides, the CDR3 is TGTGCCACCAGTGACAGACAGGGTTCAGGGGCCAACGTCCTGACTTTC.

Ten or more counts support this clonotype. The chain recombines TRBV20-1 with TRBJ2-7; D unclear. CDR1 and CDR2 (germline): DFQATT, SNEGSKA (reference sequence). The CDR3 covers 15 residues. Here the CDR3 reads CSASGQEGFVYEQYF. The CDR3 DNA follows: TGCAGCGCTTCCGGCCAGGAAGGATTTGTTTACGAGCAGTACTTC.

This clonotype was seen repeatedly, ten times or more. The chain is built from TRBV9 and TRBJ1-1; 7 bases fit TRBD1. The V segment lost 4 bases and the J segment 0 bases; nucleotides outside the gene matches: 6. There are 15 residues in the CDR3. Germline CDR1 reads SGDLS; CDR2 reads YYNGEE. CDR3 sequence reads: CASSPAGTVNTEAFF. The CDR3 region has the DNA TGTGCCAGCAGCCCGGCCGGGACAGTGAACACTGAAGCTTTCTTT.

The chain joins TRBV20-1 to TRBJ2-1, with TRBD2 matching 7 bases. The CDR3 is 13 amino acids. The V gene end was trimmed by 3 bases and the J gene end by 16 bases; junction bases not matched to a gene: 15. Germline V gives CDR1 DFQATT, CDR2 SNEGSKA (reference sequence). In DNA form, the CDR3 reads TGCAGTGCTAGCCCATGGGGGGGAGACAACGTTTTCTTC. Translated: CSASPWGGDNVFF.